Presented here are 18 T cell receptor beta chains from one specimen sequenced in a study of cytomegalovirus exposure and HLA in healthy donors. Some clones are missing from TCRdb's copy, which holds only in-frame ones; the method was immunoSEQ multiplex PCR. This table has approximately 120,000 clones, approximately 92% appearing once. Sequencing was performed on PBMCs. The receptors were gathered from a woman between 18 and 30 years old in good health and CMV-seronegative.

The chain carries TRBV7-7 and TRBJ2-5, with 9 bases aligning to TRBD1. Trimming cost V 8 bases and J 0 bases; bases outside gene matches: 13. The V gene's germline CDR1 is SSHAT and CDR2 FNYEAQ (reference sequence). CDR3 length: 17 amino acids. This CDR3 is CASGPPGGQGNQETQYF. DNA for the CDR3: TGTGCCAGCGGCCCCCCGGGCGGACAGGGGAACCAAGAGACCCAGTACTTC.

The rearrangement joins TRBV6-1 to TRBJ1-1; tentatively, D is TRBD1 (5 bases). CDR1 MNHNS and CDR2 SASEGT come from the germline V gene. V was trimmed by 4 bases and J by 5 bases, leaving 11 bases between them. The CDR3 length is 13 residues. CDR3 region: CASSVGGRTEAFF. The CDR3, as DNA: TGTGCCAGCAGTGTCGGGGGAAGGACTGAAGCTTTCTTT.

The chain carries TRBV7-9 and TRBJ2-5; D not resolved. This CDR3 has 11 residues. V shed 1 base and J shed 7 bases, with 4 bases lying between them. Germline V gene lookup returns CDR1 SEHNR and CDR2 FQNEAQ (reference sequence). The DNA of the CDR3 is TGTGCCAGCAGCTTAGTCGGGACCCAGTACTTC. Translation gives CASSLVGTQYF.

This clone is a singleton in its sample. The CDR3 is CASSFGGSGAYNEQFF. The DNA for the CDR3 is TGTGCCAGCAGCTTTGGGGGATCAGGGGCCTACAATGAGCAGTTCTTC. V is TRBV5-4 and J is TRBJ2-1; D is possibly TRBD1 (6 bases). CDR1 is SGHNT, CDR2 YYREEE, per germline (reference sequence). V shed 2 bases and J shed 2 bases, with 14 bases lying between them. This CDR3 contains 16 residues.

The V call is TRBV2, the J call TRBJ1-6, with 7 bases that match TRBD1. Trimming removed 4 bases from V and 0 bases from J; junction bases left unmatched: 12. The CDR3 extends over 19 amino acids. Germline CDR1 is SNHLY and CDR2 is FYNNEI. This chain's CDR3 is CASSGLLGQASSYNSPLHF. The CDR3 nucleotides are TGTGCCAGCAGTGGATTGCTAGGACAGGCTAGCTCCTATAATTCACCCCTCCACTTT.

CDR3 protein: CASSLWGQYSTNYGYTF. The CDR3 DNA is TGTGCCAGCAGCTTATGGGGACAGTACTCCACTAACTATGGCTACACCTTC. The chain links TRBV7-9 to TRBJ1-2; 7 bases match TRBD1. The V gene end was trimmed by 2 bases and the J gene end by 0 bases; junction bases not matched to a gene: 9. In germline, CDR1 is SEHNR, CDR2 FQNEAQ (reference sequence). The CDR3 is 17 residues long.

The sample holds one count of this clone. CDR3 loop: CAIGASGSYEQYF. In nucleotides, the CDR3 is TGTGCCATCGGCGCTAGCGGCTCCTACGAGCAGTACTTC. The gene calls are TRBV10-3 and TRBJ2-7; 7 bases fit TRBD2. Trimming removed 8 bases from V and 0 bases from J; junction bases left unmatched: 4. CDR1 ENHRY and CDR2 SYGVKD come from the germline V gene. The CDR3 has 13 amino acids.

The count of this clone is one. This chain uses TRBV13 with TRBJ2-2, with D perhaps matching TRBD1 (6 bases). The CDR3 loop spans 18 amino acids. The germline V gene encodes CDR1 PRHDT and CDR2 FYEKMQ (reference sequence). V was trimmed by 0 bases and J by 3 bases, leaving 17 bases between them. The CDR3 sequence is CASSLGRLMDSHTGELFF. The CDR3 DNA sequence: TGTGCCAGCAGCTTAGGCCGGTTGATGGACAGTCACACCGGGGAGCTGTTTTTT.

The genes are TRBV6-5 and TRBJ1-1; no definite D call. This CDR3 has 14 amino acids. V lost 3 bases to trimming and J lost 4 bases, with 12 bases between them. CDR1 MNHEY and CDR2 SVGAGI come from the germline V gene. The CDR3 here is CASSYWLSSTEAFF. Here the CDR3 DNA reads TGTGCCAGCAGTTATTGGCTGTCTAGCACTGAAGCTTTCTTT.

The table lists this clone with a count of one. The chain couples TRBV2 to TRBJ2-1, with TRBD1 matching over 8 bases. The CDR3 runs to 17 residues. V lost 6 bases and J lost 2; bases outside the gene matches: 12. The germline CDR1 and CDR2 sequences are SNHLY and FYNNEI. Written as DNA, the CDR3 is TGTGCCAGCAGCCCTACTTTTTGGACAGGGACCTACAATGAGCAGTTCTTC. Translated: CASSPTFWTGTYNEQFF.

This sequence joins TRBV6-1 and TRBJ1-2, with 9 bases matching TRBD1. Germline assignment: CDR1 MNHNS and CDR2 SASEGT. The CDR3 covers 15 residues. V shed 8 bases and J 8 bases; nucleotides not matched to a gene: 15. CDR3 in amino acids: CASWLRIPGQGGYTF. DNA for the CDR3: TGTGCCAGCTGGCTCCGGATACCGGGACAGGGAGGCTACACCTTC.

The V gene is TRBV18, the J gene TRBJ1-1; D gene unclear. The V end was cut by 2 bases, the J end by 2 bases, with 12 bases between. CDR1 KGHSH and CDR2 LQKENI come from the germline V gene. The CDR3 runs 15 residues. The CDR3 nucleotides are TGTGCCAGCTCACCAAGTCCACAACCCAACACTGAAGCTTTCTTT. It is translated as CASSPSPQPNTEAFF.

J is TRBJ1-6 and V is TRBV5-1; 8 bases map to TRBD1. Germline-derived CDR1 and CDR2 are SGHRS and YFSETQ. This CDR3 spans 13 amino acids. J was trimmed by 8 bases and V by 7 bases; bases with no gene match: 5. The CDR3 nucleotides read TGCGCCAGCGGGACAGGAGTTGATTCACCCCTCCACTTT. Translation gives CASGTGVDSPLHF.

The V call is TRBV5-6, the J call TRBJ2-7, with TRBD2 matching 8 bases. J gave up 4 bases and V 0 bases, and 12 bases lay outside the gene matches. This CDR3 is 17 amino acids long. Looked up from germline, CDR1 is SGHDT and CDR2 is YYEEEE. CDR3 residues: CASSLAGRSGRSYEQYF. CDR3 DNA sequence: TGTGCCAGCAGCTTGGCCGGTAGAAGCGGGAGATCTTACGAGCAGTACTTC.

The J gene is TRBJ2-7, the V gene TRBV28; D ambiguous. Germline CDR1 is MDHEN and CDR2 is SYDVKM. V lost 4 bases and J 2 bases, leaving 15 bases between the germline ends. The CDR3 extends over 15 amino acids. The CDR3 DNA sequence: TGTGCCAGCAGTTCACCATCGAGACTTGCCTACGAGCAGTACTTC. As protein: CASSSPSRLAYEQYF.

The chain couples TRBV5-6 to TRBJ2-5, with D possibly TRBD1 on 6 matching bases. V was trimmed by 0 bases and J by 5 bases, leaving 11 bases between them. Per the germline V gene, CDR1 is SGHDT and CDR2 is YYEEEE. This CDR3 has 14 amino acids. The CDR3 DNA follows: TGTGCCAGCAGCTTGGAAACCACAGGGGAGACCCAGTACTTC. Encoded protein: CASSLETTGETQYF.

V is TRBV7-2 and J is TRBJ2-2; D gene unclear. V lost 1 base and J lost 2, with 5 bases in between. The length of the CDR3 is 14 residues. The germline CDR1 and CDR2 sequences are SGHTA and FQGNSA. The CDR3 nucleotides read TGTGCCAGCAGCTTAGTGGGCAACACCGGGGAGCTGTTTTTT. This gives the protein CASSLVGNTGELFF. The whole variable domain, remainder taken from reference TRBV7-2 and TRBJ2-2, is GAGVSQSPSNKVTEKGKDVELRCDPISGHTALYWYRQSLGQGLEFLIYFQGNSAPDKSGLPSDRFSAERTGGSVSTLTIQRTQQEDSAVYLCASSLVGNTGELFFGEGSRLTVL.

The gene calls are TRBV5-6 and TRBJ2-2; no clear D gene. The germline V and J ends were trimmed by 3 bases and 4 bases, with 7 bases remaining between them. The germline V gene encodes CDR1 SGHDT and CDR2 YYEEEE. CDR3 length: 13 residues. The CDR3 sequence is CASSYSATGELFF. CDR3 nucleotide sequence: TGTGCCAGCAGCTACAGTGCCACCGGGGAGCTGTTTTTT.